The 16 T cell receptor beta chains below were found in one sample sequenced in a study of blood T cell repertoires in COVID-19. The protocol was immunoSEQ multiplex PCR, while the TCRdb copy is restricted to in-frame clones and leaves out a portion. Seen here are hundreds of thousands of clones, 80% to 90% observed once, and the top ten hold 0.95% to 1.3%. The sample consisted of PBMCs or T cells enriched from blood (not recorded which). These receptor sequences come from a man aged 25 to 40 who had recovered from COVID-19.

This clone occurred once. The chain is built from TRBV6-5 and TRBJ2-2; a weak D match, TRBD1 (5 bases). The CDR3 extends over 14 amino acids. Germline CDR1 is MNHEY and CDR2 is SVGAGI. V was shortened by 5 bases and J by 4 bases, with 11 bases between the two germline ends. The CDR3 coding sequence is TGTGCCAGCAGTCAGGCAGGGATCACCGGGGAGCTGTTTTTT. It yields the protein CASSQAGITGELFF.

Concerning this clone itself: The identical CDR3 is also encoded by other nucleotide sequences in the sample. The chain joins TRBV18 to TRBJ2-5; 10 bases agree with TRBD1. The CDR3 sequence is 14 residues long. V lost 3 bases, J lost 3 bases, and 1 base stayed unmatched. Germline CDR1 reads KGHSH; CDR2 reads LQKENI. This CDR3 is CASSPGQGEETQYF. As DNA, the CDR3 is TGTGCCAGCTCACCCGGACAGGGGGAAGAGACCCAGTACTTC.

This clone is a singleton in its sample. The chain employs TRBV5-1 and TRBJ2-5; possible D gene TRBD2, 6 bases. Germline-derived CDR1 and CDR2 are SGHRS and YFSETQ. This CDR3 is built from 14 residues. V shed 2 bases and J shed 7 bases, with 15 bases lying between them. CDR3 sequence (DNA): TGCGCCAGCAGCTTCGGGTCCGGGCGGGGGACCCAGTACTTC. Amino acids: CASSFGSGRGTQYF.

J is TRBJ2-7 and V is TRBV5-1, with D possibly matching TRBD2 (6 bases). The CDR3 is 13 amino acids. V lost 8 bases to trimming and J lost 3 bases, with 15 bases between them. The V gene's germline CDR1 is SGHRS and CDR2 YFSETQ. DNA of the CDR3: TGCGCCAGTACCCGGGACTCAGACTACGAGCAGTACTTC. Translated, it gives CASTRDSDYEQYF.

The chain's CDR3 is CASSEASGISGYTF. As DNA, the CDR3 is TGTGCCAGCAGTGAGGCTTCAGGGATAAGTGGCTACACCTTC. This chain connects TRBV25-1 to TRBJ1-2; D may be TRBD1 (5 bases). The CDR3 is 14 residues long. Germline lookup yields CDR1 MGHDK and CDR2 SYGVNS. The germline V and J ends were trimmed by 3 bases and 7 bases, with 15 bases remaining between them.

V gene TRBV30 combines with J gene TRBJ2-1; TRBD1 agrees at 9 bases. The V segment lost 2 bases and the J segment 8 bases; nucleotides outside the gene matches: 10. Germline V gene lookup returns CDR1 GTSNPN and CDR2 SVGIG (reference sequence). The length of the CDR3 is 15 residues. CDR3 in amino acids: CAWSWDRVRFDEQFF. The DNA of the CDR3 is TGTGCCTGGAGTTGGGACAGGGTCCGTTTTGATGAGCAGTTCTTC.

The V and J genes are TRBV20-1 and TRBJ1-5; D ambiguous. The CDR3 is made up of 14 amino acids. CDR1 and CDR2 (germline): DFQATT, SNEGSKA (reference sequence). V was pared by 3 bases and J by 1 base, with 10 bases between. CDR3 bases: TGCAGTGCTAGTTTCGGCGGGAGCAATCAGCCCCAGCATTTT. Translation: CSASFGGSNQPQHF.

Note on this clone: Other nucleotide sequences from this sample produce the same CDR3. This chain links TRBV7-6 with TRBJ2-5, with 7 bases matching TRBD1. The CDR3 is made up of 14 amino acids. The trim removed 1 base at V and 5 bases at J, leaving 4 bases unmatched. Germline V gene lookup returns CDR1 SGHVS and CDR2 FNYEAQ. CDR3 nucleotide sequence: TGTGCCAGCAGCTTAGGGACAGGAAAGGAGACCCAGTACTTC. It codes for CASSLGTGKETQYF.

The gene calls are TRBV7-2 and TRBJ1-2; D may be TRBD1 (6 bases). The CDR3 runs to 16 residues. CDR1 and CDR2 (germline): SGHTA, FQGNSA. Trimming left V 1 base short and J 4 bases short, with 16 bases between. The CDR3 DNA follows: TGTGCCAGCAGCTTAGGGGCCCGACAGGACCCCTATGGCTACACCTTC. Amino acid sequence: CASSLGARQDPYGYTF. Supplemented by reference TRBV7-2 and TRBJ1-2, the full variable domain reads GAGVSQSPSNKVTEKGKDVELRCDPISGHTALYWYRQSLGQGLEFLIYFQGNSAPDKSGLPSDRFSAERTGGSVSTLTIQRTQQEDSAVYLCASSLGARQDPYGYTFGSGTRLTVV.

V gene TRBV2 combines with J gene TRBJ1-2, with D uncertain. This CDR3 comprises 13 residues. V lost 5 bases, J lost 4 bases, and 11 bases lay in between. CDR1 and CDR2 (germline): SNHLY, FYNNEI. The CDR3 DNA sequence: TGTGCCAGCAGTAAGGACGGGATCTATGGCTACACCTTC. It is translated as CASSKDGIYGYTF.

CDR3 amino acids: CSVDSGRDSTDTQYF. CDR3 in DNA: TGCAGCGTCGACAGCGGGAGGGATAGCACAGATACGCAGTATTTT. The gene calls are TRBV29-1 and TRBJ2-3; 10 nucleotides match TRBD2. With V trimmed by 6 bases and J by 0 bases, 6 bases remained unmatched. The CDR3 runs to 15 residues. The V gene's germline CDR1 is SQVTM and CDR2 ANQGSEA.

This chain joins TRBV28 and TRBJ2-7; 13 positions match TRBD2. Germline CDR1 MDHEN, CDR2 SYDVKM. The length of the CDR3 is 15 residues. The V and J ends lost 6 bases and 6 bases, in that order; junction bases with no gene match: 8. The CDR3 loop is CASSDPTSGRTEQYF. CDR3 nucleotide sequence: TGTGCCAGCAGCGACCCGACTAGCGGGAGGACCGAGCAGTACTTC.

The genes are TRBV18 and TRBJ2-5; the D gene is possibly TRBD2 (6 bases). Germline V gene lookup returns CDR1 KGHSH and CDR2 LQKENI. CDR3 length equals 15 residues. With 6 bases removed from V and 2 bases from J, the gap between germline ends came to 16 bases. CDR3 sequence: CASSLLEGPQETQYF. The CDR3 nucleotides read TGTGCCAGCTCCCTATTGGAGGGGCCACAAGAGACCCAGTACTTC.

This chain uses TRBV7-2 with TRBJ1-5; possibly TRBD1 for D (6 bases). V was shortened by 6 bases and J by 5 bases, with 14 bases between the two germline ends. The CDR3 loop spans 14 amino acids. In germline, CDR1 is SGHTA, CDR2 FQGNSA. CDR3 bases: TGTGCCAGCAGTTTGGGACACGGGGATCAGCCCCAGCATTTT. Its translation is CASSLGHGDQPQHF.

A few counts support this clone. The chain carries TRBV5-1 and TRBJ2-7, with 7 nucleotides matching TRBD1. Unmatched junction bases numbered 13, after V lost 5 bases and J lost 2 bases. The CDR3 is made up of 16 amino acids. Per germline, CDR1 SGHRS and CDR2 YFSETQ. CDR3 nucleotides: TGCGCCAGCAGACCAGGAGACAGGGAGCTAGCCTACGAGCAGTACTTC. It is translated as CASRPGDRELAYEQYF.

V usage is TRBV30 and J usage is TRBJ2-7; 10 bases agree with TRBD2. V dropped 1 base and J dropped 3; count of bases not matched to a gene: 3. This CDR3 is built from 14 residues. Germline-derived CDR1 and CDR2 are GTSNPN and SVGIG (reference sequence). CDR3 region: CAWSELAGYYEQYF. CDR3 coding DNA: TGTGCCTGGAGTGAACTAGCGGGGTACTACGAGCAGTACTTC. The whole variable domain, filled in from reference TRBV30 and TRBJ2-7, reads SQTIHQWPATLVQPVGSPLSLECTVEGTSNPNLYWYRQAAGRGLQLLFYSVGIGQISSEVPQNLSASRPQDRQFILSSKKLLLSDSGFYLCAWSELAGYYEQYFGPGTRLTVT.